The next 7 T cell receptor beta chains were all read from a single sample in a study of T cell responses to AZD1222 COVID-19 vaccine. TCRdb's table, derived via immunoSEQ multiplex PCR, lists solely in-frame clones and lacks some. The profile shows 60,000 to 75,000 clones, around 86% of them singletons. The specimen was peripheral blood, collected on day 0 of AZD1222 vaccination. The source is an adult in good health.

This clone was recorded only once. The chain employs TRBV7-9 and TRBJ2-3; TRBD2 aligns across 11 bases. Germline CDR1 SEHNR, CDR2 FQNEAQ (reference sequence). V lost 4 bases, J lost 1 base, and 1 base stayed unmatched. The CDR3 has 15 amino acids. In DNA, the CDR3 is TGTGCCAGCAGCTCGACTAGCGGGGGCACAGATACGCAGTATTTT. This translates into CASSSTSGGTDTQYF.

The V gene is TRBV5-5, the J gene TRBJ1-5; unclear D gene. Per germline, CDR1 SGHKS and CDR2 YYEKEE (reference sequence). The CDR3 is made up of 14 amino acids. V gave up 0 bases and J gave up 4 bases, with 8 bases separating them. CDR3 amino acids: CASSLVPVNQPQHF. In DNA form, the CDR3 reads TGTGCCAGCAGCTTGGTTCCAGTTAATCAGCCCCAGCATTTT. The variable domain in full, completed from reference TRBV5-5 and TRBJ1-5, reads DAGVTQSPTHLIKTRGQQVTLRCSPISGHKSVSWYQQVLGQGPQFIFQYYEKEERGRGNFPDRFSARQFPNYSSELNVNALLLGDSALYLCASSLVPVNQPQHFGDGTRLSIL.

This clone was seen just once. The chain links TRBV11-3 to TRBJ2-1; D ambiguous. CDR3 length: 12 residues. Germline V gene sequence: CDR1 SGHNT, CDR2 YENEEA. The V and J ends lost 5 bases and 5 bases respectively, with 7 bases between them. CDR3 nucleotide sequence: TGTGCCAGCAGCACTAATCACAATGAGCAGTTCTTC. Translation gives CASSTNHNEQFF.

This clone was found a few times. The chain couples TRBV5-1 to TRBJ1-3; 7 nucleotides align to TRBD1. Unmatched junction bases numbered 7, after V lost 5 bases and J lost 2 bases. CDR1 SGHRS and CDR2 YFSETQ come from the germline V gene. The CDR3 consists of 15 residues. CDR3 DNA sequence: TGCGCCAGCAGGTCAGGGGGGAAGGCTGGAAACACCATATATTTT. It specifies CASRSGGKAGNTIYF. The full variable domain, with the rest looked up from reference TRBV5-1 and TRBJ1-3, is KAGVTQTPRYLIKTRGQQVTLSCSPISGHRSVSWYQQTPGQGLQFLFEYFSETQRNKGNFPGRFSGRQFSNSRSEMNVSTLELGDSALYLCASRSGGKAGNTIYFGEGSWLTVV.

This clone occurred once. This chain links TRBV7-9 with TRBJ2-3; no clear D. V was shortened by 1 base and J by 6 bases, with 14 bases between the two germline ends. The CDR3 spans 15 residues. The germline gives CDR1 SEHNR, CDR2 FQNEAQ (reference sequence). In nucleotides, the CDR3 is TGTGCCAGCAGCTTAGGATCGTCAGGTGGTGATACGCAGTATTTT. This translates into CASSLGSSGGDTQYF.

CDR3 residues: CASSLGWDRMFVETYGYTF. CDR3 sequence (DNA): TGCGCCAGCAGCTTGGGATGGGACAGGATGTTTGTGGAAACCTATGGCTACACCTTC. The chain is built from TRBV5-1 and TRBJ1-2; 8 nucleotides agree with TRBD1. The length of the CDR3 is 19 residues. Germline assignment: CDR1 SGHRS and CDR2 YFSETQ. The ends lost 0 bases at V and 4 bases at J; junction bases unmatched: 17. Combining the CDR3 with reference TRBV5-1 and TRBJ1-2 gives the whole variable domain KAGVTQTPRYLIKTRGQQVTLSCSPISGHRSVSWYQQTPGQGLQFLFEYFSETQRNKGNFPGRFSGRQFSNSRSEMNVSTLELGDSALYLCASSLGWDRMFVETYGYTFGSGTRLTVV.

CDR3 amino acids: CASSDVGSPARRGYTF. The CDR3 region has the DNA TGTGCCAGCAGTGATGTAGGAAGTCCGGCGCGGAGGGGCTACACCTTC. The rearrangement links TRBV6-1 to TRBJ1-2, with unresolved D. V lost 3 bases, J lost 8 bases, and 22 bases lay in between. Germline loops: CDR1 MNHNS, CDR2 SASEGT. This CDR3 region has 16 residues.